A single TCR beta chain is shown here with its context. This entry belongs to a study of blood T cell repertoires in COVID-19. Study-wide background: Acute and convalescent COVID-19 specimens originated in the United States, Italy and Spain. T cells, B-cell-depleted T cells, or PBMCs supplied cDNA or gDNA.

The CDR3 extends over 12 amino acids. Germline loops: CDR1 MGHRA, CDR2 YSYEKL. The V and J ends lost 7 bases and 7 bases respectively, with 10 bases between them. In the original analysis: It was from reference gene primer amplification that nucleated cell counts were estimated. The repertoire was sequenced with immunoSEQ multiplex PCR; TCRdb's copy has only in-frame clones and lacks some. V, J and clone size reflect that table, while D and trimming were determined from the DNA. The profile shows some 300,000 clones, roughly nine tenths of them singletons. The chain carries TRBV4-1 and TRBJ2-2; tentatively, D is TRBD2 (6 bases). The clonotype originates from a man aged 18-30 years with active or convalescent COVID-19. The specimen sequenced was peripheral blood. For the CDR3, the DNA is TGCGCCAGCAAAGGAGGGAGCGGGGAGCTGTTTTTT. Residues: CASKGGSGELFF.